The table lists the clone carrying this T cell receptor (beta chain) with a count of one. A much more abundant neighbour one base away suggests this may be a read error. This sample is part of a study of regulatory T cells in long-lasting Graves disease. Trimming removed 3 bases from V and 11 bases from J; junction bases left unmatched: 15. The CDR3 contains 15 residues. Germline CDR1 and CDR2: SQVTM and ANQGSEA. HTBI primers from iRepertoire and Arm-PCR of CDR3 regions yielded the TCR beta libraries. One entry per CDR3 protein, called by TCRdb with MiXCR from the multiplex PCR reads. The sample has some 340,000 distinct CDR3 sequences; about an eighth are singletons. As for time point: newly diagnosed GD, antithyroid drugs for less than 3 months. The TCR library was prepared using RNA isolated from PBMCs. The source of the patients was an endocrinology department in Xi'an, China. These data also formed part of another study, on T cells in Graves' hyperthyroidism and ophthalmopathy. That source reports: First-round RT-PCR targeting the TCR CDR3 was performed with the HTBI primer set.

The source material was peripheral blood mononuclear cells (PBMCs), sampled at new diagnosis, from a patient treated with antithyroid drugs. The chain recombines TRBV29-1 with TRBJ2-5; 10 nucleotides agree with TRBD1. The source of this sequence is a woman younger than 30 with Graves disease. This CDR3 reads CSVDLTGGFYNEQYF. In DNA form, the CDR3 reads TGCAGCGTTGACCTGACAGGGGGCTTCTACAATGAGCAGTACTTC.